These 12 T cell receptor beta chains were sequenced from one sample in a study of T cells in Graves' hyperthyroidism and ophthalmopathy. The source material, RNA transcripts, was used to amplify TCR beta CDR3 regions. A set of HTBI primers served as the primers for a first-round RT-PCR of the TCR CDR3. TCRdb processed the multiplex PCR reads anew with MiXCR; each CDR3 protein has one entry. The sample lists hundreds of thousands of distinct CDR3 sequences, 30% to 40% occurring once. Material: blood. These receptors were obtained from a woman aged 40 to 49 with Graves' hyperthyroidism.

This clonotype was observed many times. V and J are TRBV7-9 and TRBJ2-5, with a tentative D call TRBD1 (5 bases). Per germline, CDR1 SEHNR and CDR2 FQNEAQ (reference sequence). CDR3 size: 12 residues. CDR3 sequence (DNA): TGTGCATCAGGGTCGGCCCAAGAGACCCAGTACTTC. This translates into CASGSAQETQYF.

This chain joins TRBV7-9 and TRBJ2-7, with TRBD2 identical over 7 bases. CDR3 size: 15 residues. V lost 0 bases, J lost 3 bases, and 5 bases stayed unmatched. CDR1 is SEHNR and CDR2 is FQNEAQ in the germline V gene (reference sequence). The CDR3 sequence is CASSLAGGEGYEQYF. The CDR3 nucleotides read TGTGCCAGCAGCTTAGCGGGCGGGGAGGGCTACGAGCAGTACTTC.

This clonotype was seen many times. The CDR3 region has the DNA TGTGCCAGCAGTGGCACAGGGGGCTCCTATAATTCACCCCTCCACTTT. Its protein product is CASSGTGGSYNSPLHF. The genes are TRBV2 and TRBJ1-6, with 8 bases lining up with TRBD1. The germline V gene encodes CDR1 SNHLY and CDR2 FYNNEI. The CDR3 consists of 16 residues. The V gene end was trimmed by 4 bases and the J gene end by 0 bases; junction bases not matched to a gene: 2.

This clonotype was seen repeatedly, ten times or more. The V and J genes are TRBV6-5 and TRBJ1-1, with D unclear. Per the germline V gene, CDR1 is MNHEY and CDR2 is SVGAGI. V dropped 2 bases and J dropped 4 bases, with 8 bases sitting between them. The length of the CDR3 is 13 residues. The CDR3 is CASSYHPSTEAFF. The CDR3 coding sequence is TGTGCCAGCAGTTACCATCCCAGCACTGAAGCTTTCTTT.

The V gene is TRBV6-5, the J gene TRBJ1-4; weak D call: TRBD1 (6 bases). With 6 bases removed from V and 5 bases from J, the gap between germline ends came to 13 bases. CDR3 length: 14 residues. Germline V gives CDR1 MNHEY, CDR2 SVGAGI. The CDR3 nucleotides read TGTGCCAGCAGGGACGGACAGAGAAATGAAAAACTGTTTTTT. This codes for CASRDGQRNEKLFF.

This sequence joins TRBV20-1 and TRBJ1-4; D call uncertain. With 5 bases removed from V and 5 bases from J, the gap between germline ends came to 15 bases. The CDR3 has 14 residues. The germline gives CDR1 DFQATT, CDR2 SNEGSKA (reference sequence). CDR3 amino acids: CSASGGTGNEKLFF. The CDR3 DNA follows: TGCAGTGCTTCGGGCGGAACGGGCAATGAAAAACTGTTTTTT.

This clonotype was observed at least ten times. The J gene is TRBJ1-5, the V gene TRBV12-3 or TRBV12-4; tentatively, D is TRBD1 (6 bases). The CDR3 length is 16 residues. The germline V and J ends were trimmed by 5 bases and 9 bases, with 23 bases remaining between them. The DNA for the CDR3 is TGTGCCAGCAGTCCCCGGGACACTATATTCGAGGGGCCCCAGCATTTT. Its translation: CASSPRDTIFEGPQHF.

The gene calls are TRBV19 and TRBJ1-6, with D uncertain. The germline V gene encodes CDR1 LNHDA and CDR2 SQIVND (reference sequence). There are 13 residues in the CDR3. V lost 5 bases and J 7 bases, leaving 9 bases between the germline ends. CDR3 amino acids: CASSLTPNSPLHF. The CDR3 region has the DNA TGTGCCAGTAGTCTCACGCCGAATTCACCCCTCCACTTT.

Of note for this clonotype: Just one base apart from a much larger clone, this may be a read error. The CDR3 here is CASNRSGASGYTF. In DNA, the CDR3 is TGTGCCAGTAATCGGTCAGGGGCTAGTGGCTACACCTTC. The chain combines TRBV19 with TRBJ1-2; the D gene is possibly TRBD1 (6 bases). The CDR3 contains 13 residues. The germline V gene encodes CDR1 LNHDA and CDR2 SQIVND (reference sequence). V dropped 7 bases and J dropped 7 bases, with 16 bases sitting between them.

The V gene is TRBV7-2, the J gene TRBJ2-3; D could derive from TRBD1 or TRBD2 (6 bases each). V was trimmed by 3 bases and J by 5 bases, leaving 12 bases between them. Germline values: CDR1 SGHTA, CDR2 FQGNSA. The CDR3 runs to 14 residues. CDR3 sequence (DNA): TGTGCCAGCAGCTTTGGGGGGCGAGTAGATACGCAGTATTTT. Its protein product is CASSFGGRVDTQYF.

At least ten counts were recorded for this clonotype. The chain combines TRBV6-5 with TRBJ2-5, with D unresolved. This CDR3 region has 15 residues. In germline, CDR1 is MNHEY, CDR2 SVGAGI. Trimming took 0 bases from V and 5 from J, leaving 13 bases between them. The CDR3 DNA reads TGTGCCAGCAGTTACTCATTGGACCATGTCGAGACCCAGTACTTC. Translation: CASSYSLDHVETQYF.

This chain joins TRBV5-1 and TRBJ2-7, with 7 nucleotides matching TRBD1. Germline CDR1 reads SGHRS; CDR2 reads YFSETQ. V lost 5 bases and J lost 11; bases outside the gene matches: 4. The CDR3 runs to 10 residues. CDR3: CASRTGQEYF. The DNA for the CDR3 is TGCGCCAGCAGGACAGGGCAAGAGTACTTC.